The subject of this entry is one T cell receptor beta chain. Its antigen is unknown. Sequence at one end of the junction differs from germline and may be a read error. Germline CDR1 reads SGHRS; CDR2 reads YFSETQ. The CDR3 totals 15 residues. This sample stems from a study of molecular identifiers for immune sequencing clone quantification. On the study more broadly: Replicates partitioned RNA from approximately 20,000 or 100,000 naive CD8 cells into five parts, sequencing four. Findings and caveats of the study: Clones with over 20 RNA copies captured over 98% of effector molecules but under 1% of naive ones.

Preparation of naive CD8 libraries involved about 18,000 to 1,000,000 sorted cells and 10%, 30% or 50% RNA. Sorting captured naive CD8 T cells as CD8+CD4-CCR7+CD45RA+. TCRdb itself ran the PCR reads through MiXCR, one entry per CDR3 protein. The data show about 630,000 distinct CDR3 sequences, less than 30% seen once. This TCR derives from a human donor in good health. Some libraries in this study had Jurkat cell RNA spiked in. Material for sequencing was naive CD8+ T cells from blood, with Jurkat cell RNA spiked in. Subset of the sample: FACS-sorted CD8+CD4-CCR7+CD45RA+ naive T cells. V gene TRBV5-1 combines with J gene TRBJ2-1; 14 bases match TRBD2. CDR3 protein: CASSRGLAGDNVQFF. The DNA of the CDR3 is TGCGCCAGCAGCAGGGGACTAGCGGGGGACAATGTGCAGTTCTTC.